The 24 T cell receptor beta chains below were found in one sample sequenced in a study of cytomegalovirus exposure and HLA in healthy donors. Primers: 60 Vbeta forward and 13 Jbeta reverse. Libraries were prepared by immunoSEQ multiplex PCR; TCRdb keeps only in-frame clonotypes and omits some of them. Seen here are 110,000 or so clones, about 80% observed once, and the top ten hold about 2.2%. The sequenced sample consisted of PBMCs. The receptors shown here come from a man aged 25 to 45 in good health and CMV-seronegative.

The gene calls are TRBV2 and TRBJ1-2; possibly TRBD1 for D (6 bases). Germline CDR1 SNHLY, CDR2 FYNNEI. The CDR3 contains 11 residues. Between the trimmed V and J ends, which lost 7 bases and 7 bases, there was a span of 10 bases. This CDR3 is CASIGGSGYTF. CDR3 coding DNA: TGTGCCAGCATTGGGGGCTCTGGCTACACCTTC.

The chain's CDR3 is CASSQRTGSSGANVLTF. The CDR3, as DNA: TGTGCCAGCAGCCAAAGGACAGGGAGCTCTGGGGCCAACGTCCTGACTTTC. This sequence joins TRBV14 and TRBJ2-6; 8 bases match TRBD1. Unmatched junction bases numbered 3, after V lost 2 bases and J lost 0 bases. The CDR3 totals 17 residues. CDR1 and CDR2 (germline): SGHDN, FVKESK.

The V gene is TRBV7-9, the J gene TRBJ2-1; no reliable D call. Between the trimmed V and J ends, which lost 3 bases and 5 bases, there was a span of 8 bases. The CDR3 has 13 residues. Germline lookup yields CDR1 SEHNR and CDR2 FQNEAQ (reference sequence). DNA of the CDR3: TGTGCCAGCAGCTTCCCGGCGGACAATGAGCAGTTCTTC. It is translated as CASSFPADNEQFF.

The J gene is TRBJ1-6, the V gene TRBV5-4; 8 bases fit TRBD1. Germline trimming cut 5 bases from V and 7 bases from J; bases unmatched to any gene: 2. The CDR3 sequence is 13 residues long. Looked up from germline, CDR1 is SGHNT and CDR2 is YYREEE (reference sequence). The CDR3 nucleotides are TGTGCCAGCAGTGGGGACAGGAATTCACCCCTCCACTTT. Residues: CASSGDRNSPLHF.

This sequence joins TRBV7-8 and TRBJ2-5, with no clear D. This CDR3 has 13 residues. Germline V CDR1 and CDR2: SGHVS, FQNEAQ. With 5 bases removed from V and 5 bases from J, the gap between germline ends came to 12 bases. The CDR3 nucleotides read TGTGCCAGCAGCCCGTCCCTCGGGGAGACCCAGTACTTC. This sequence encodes CASSPSLGETQYF.

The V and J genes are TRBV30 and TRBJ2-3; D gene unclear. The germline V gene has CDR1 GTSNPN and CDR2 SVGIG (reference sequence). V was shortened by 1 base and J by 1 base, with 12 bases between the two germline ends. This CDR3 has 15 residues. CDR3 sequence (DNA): TGTGCCTGGAGTGGGCTGCCCTCAGGCACAGATACGCAGTATTTT. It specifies CAWSGLPSGTDTQYF.

The CDR3 region is CSVGDSATNEKLFF. CDR3 sequence (DNA): TGCAGCGTTGGGGACAGTGCAACTAATGAAAAACTGTTTTTT. The J gene is TRBJ1-4, the V gene TRBV29-1; 7 bases map to TRBD1. In germline, CDR1 is SQVTM, CDR2 ANQGSEA. CDR3 size: 14 residues. V lost 4 bases to trimming and J lost 0 bases; unmatched junction nucleotides: 2. The full variable domain, its missing parts supplied by reference TRBV29-1 and TRBJ1-4, is SAVISQKPSRDICQRGTSLTIQCQVDSQVTMMFWYRQQPGQSLTLIATANQGSEATYESGFVIDKFPISRPNLTFSTLTVSNMSPEDSSIYLCSVGDSATNEKLFFGSGTQLSVL.

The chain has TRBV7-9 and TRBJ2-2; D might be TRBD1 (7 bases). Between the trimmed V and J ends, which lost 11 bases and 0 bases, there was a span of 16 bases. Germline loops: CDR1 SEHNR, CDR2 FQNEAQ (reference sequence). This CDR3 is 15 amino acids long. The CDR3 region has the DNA TGTGCCGGGGGGAAGGGGGCCTCGAACACCGGGGAGCTGTTTTTT. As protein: CAGGKGASNTGELFF.

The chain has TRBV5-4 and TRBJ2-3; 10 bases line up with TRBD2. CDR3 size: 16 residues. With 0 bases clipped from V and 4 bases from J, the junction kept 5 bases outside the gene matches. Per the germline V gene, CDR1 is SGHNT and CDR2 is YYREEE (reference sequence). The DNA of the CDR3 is TGTGCCAGCAGCTTGGAGGTAGCGGGAGGTTCAGATACGCAGTATTTT. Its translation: CASSLEVAGGSDTQYF.

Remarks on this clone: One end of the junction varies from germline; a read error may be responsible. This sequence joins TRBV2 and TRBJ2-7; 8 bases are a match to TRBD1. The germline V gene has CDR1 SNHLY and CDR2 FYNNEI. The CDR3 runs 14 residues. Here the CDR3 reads CAGRDQGASYEQYF. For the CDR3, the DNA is TGTGCCGGCAGAGATCAGGGGGCCAGCTACGAGCAGTACTTC.

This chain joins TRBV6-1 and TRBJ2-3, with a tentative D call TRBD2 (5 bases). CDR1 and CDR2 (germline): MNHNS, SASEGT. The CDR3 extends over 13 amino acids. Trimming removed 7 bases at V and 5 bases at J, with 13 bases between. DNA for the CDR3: TGTGCCAGCACGTGGAGCGGAGTAGATACGCAGTATTTT. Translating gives CASTWSGVDTQYF.

CDR3 bases: TGTGCCAGCAGTGAACAAACTCCCGGGGAGCTGTTTTTT. Protein: CASSEQTPGELFF. The chain employs TRBV6-1 and TRBJ2-2; D not resolved. Trimming shortened V by 2 bases and J by 6 bases, and 7 bases separated the two germline ends. Germline CDR1 MNHNS, CDR2 SASEGT. The CDR3 sequence is 13 residues long.

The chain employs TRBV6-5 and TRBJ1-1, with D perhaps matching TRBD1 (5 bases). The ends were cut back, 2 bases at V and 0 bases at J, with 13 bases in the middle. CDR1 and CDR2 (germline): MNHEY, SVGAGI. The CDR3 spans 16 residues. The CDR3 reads CASSYVTATMNTEAFF. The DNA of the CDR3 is TGTGCCAGCAGTTACGTGACAGCGACAATGAACACTGAAGCTTTCTTT.

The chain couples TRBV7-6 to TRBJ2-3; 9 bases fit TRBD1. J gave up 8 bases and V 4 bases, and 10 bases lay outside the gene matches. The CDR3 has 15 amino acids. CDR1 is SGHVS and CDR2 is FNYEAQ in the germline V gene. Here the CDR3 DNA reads TGTGCCAGCAGCTCCAGGGGACAGGGTTCCGGTACGCAGTATTTT. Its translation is CASSSRGQGSGTQYF.

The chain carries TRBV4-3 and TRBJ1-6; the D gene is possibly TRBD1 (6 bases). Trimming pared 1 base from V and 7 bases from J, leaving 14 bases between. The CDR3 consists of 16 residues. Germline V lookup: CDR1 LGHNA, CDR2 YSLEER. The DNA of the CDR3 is TGCGCCAGCAGCCAAGGTACGGCAGGGGCCAATTCACCCCTCCACTTT. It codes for CASSQGTAGANSPLHF.

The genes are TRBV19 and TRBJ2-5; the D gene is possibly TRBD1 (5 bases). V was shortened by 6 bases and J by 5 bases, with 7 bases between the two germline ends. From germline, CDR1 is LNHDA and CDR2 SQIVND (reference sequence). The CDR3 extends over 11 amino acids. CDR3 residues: CASRQGETQYF. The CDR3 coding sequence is TGTGCCAGTAGGCAGGGTGAGACCCAGTACTTC.

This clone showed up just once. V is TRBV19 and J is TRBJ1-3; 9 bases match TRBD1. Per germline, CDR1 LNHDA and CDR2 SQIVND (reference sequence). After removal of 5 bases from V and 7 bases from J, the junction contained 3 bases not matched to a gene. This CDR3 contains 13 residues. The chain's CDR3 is CASSEQGANTIYF. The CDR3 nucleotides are TGTGCCAGTAGTGAACAGGGGGCGAACACCATATATTTT.

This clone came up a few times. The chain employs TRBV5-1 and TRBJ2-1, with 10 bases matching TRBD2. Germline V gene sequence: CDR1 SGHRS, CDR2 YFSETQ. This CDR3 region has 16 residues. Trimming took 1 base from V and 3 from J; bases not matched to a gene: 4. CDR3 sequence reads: CASSLTSGNIYNEQFF. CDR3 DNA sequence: TGCGCCAGCAGCTTGACTAGCGGGAACATCTACAATGAGCAGTTCTTC.

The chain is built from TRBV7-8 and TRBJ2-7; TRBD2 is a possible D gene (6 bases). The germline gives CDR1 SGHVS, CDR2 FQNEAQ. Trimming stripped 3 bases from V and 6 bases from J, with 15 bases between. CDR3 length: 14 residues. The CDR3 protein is CASSFGREASEQYF. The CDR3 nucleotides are TGTGCCAGCAGCTTCGGCAGGGAGGCGAGCGAGCAGTACTTC.

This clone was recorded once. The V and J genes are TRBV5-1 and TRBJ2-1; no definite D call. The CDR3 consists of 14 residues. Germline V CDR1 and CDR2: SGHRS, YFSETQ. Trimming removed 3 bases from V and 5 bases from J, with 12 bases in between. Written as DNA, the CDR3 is TGCGCCAGCAGCTCCACGCTGAGCAACAATGAGCAGTTCTTC. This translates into CASSSTLSNNEQFF.

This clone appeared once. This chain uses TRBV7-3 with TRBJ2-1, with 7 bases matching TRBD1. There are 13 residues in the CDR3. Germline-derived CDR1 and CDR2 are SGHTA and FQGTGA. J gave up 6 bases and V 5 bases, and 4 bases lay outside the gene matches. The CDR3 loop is CASSPGQTNEQFF. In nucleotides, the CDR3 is TGTGCCAGCAGCCCGGGACAGACCAATGAGCAGTTCTTC.

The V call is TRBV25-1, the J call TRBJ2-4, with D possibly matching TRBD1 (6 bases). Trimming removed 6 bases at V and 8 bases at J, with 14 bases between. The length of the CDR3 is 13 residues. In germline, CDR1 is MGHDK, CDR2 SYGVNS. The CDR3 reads CASRNQQGYIQYF. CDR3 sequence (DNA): TGTGCCAGCAGAAACCAACAGGGATACATTCAGTACTTC.

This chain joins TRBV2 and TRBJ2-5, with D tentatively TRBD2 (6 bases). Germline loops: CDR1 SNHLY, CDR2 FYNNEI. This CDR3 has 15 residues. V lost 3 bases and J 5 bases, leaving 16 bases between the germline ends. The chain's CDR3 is CASSDWAGRGETQYF. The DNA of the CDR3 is TGTGCCAGCAGTGATTGGGCGGGGCGGGGTGAGACCCAGTACTTC.

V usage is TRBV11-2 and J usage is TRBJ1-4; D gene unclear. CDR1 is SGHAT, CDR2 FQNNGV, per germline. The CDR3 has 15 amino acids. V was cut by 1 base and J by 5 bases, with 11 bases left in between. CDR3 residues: CASSLVQAWNEKLFF. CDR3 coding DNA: TGTGCCAGCAGCTTAGTTCAGGCCTGGAATGAAAAACTGTTTTTT.